The 10 T cell receptor beta chains listed next were all sequenced from one sample in a study of response to subunit inactivated influenza vaccine. TCRdb re-derived calls from the RT-PCR reads in MiXCR, one entry per CDR3 protein. The sample carries around 540,000 distinct CDR3 sequences, around 11% recorded once. The sample was PBMCs from blood, taken on the day of vaccination. These receptor sequences come from a man aged 45-65 years who received an inactivated influenza vaccine.

Written as DNA, the CDR3 is TGTGCCAGCAAATGGGGGGTCGAGGGTACCCAGTACTTC. As protein: CASKWGVEGTQYF. The chain links TRBV28 to TRBJ2-5; the D gene is possibly TRBD2 (6 bases). Germline CDR1 is MDHEN and CDR2 is SYDVKM. The CDR3 runs to 13 residues. V dropped 7 bases and J dropped 8 bases, with 17 bases sitting between them.

This sequence joins TRBV4-2 and TRBJ2-4, with TRBD1 identical over 9 bases. J lost 4 bases, V lost 0 bases, and 1 base had no gene match. The germline gives CDR1 LGHNA, CDR2 YNFKEQ. The CDR3 consists of 15 residues. For the CDR3, the DNA is TGTGCCAGCAGCCAAGACGGGACAGGGAAAAACATTCAGTACTTC. It codes for CASSQDGTGKNIQYF.

CDR3 nucleotide sequence: TGTGCCAGCAGCGATCCGGGACACACACCAATGGGGGAGCAGTACTTC. This encodes CASSDPGHTPMGEQYF. The chain combines TRBV7-9 with TRBJ2-7; D might be TRBD1 (6 bases). The CDR3 runs 16 residues. The V end was cut by 5 bases, the J end by 7 bases, with 24 bases between. CDR1 is SEHNR, CDR2 FQNEAQ, per germline (reference sequence). Combining the CDR3 with reference TRBV7-9 and TRBJ2-7 gives the whole variable domain DTGVSQNPRHKITKRGQNVTFRCDPISEHNRLYWYRQTLGQGPEFLTYFQNEAQLEKSRLLSDRFSAERPKGSFSTLEIQRTEQGDSAMYLCASSDPGHTPMGEQYFGPGTRLTVT.

The V call is TRBV5-1, the J call TRBJ1-1, with D unresolved. The CDR3 has 15 residues. The V gene's germline CDR1 is SGHRS and CDR2 YFSETQ. V lost 3 bases and J lost 4, with 16 bases in between. The CDR3 bases are TGCGCCAGCAGCTCCTCGAGCGCCTTAGTCACTGAAGCTTTCTTT. Its translation is CASSSSSALVTEAFF. The variable domain in full, completed from reference TRBV5-1 and TRBJ1-1, reads KAGVTQTPRYLIKTRGQQVTLSCSPISGHRSVSWYQQTPGQGLQFLFEYFSETQRNKGNFPGRFSGRQFSNSRSEMNVSTLELGDSALYLCASSSSSALVTEAFFGQGTRLTVV.

This chain joins TRBV7-8 and TRBJ2-7, with 8 bases fitting TRBD1. V shed 6 bases, J shed 0 bases, and the junction held 7 bases outside the gene matches. The CDR3 loop spans 15 amino acids. Germline lookup yields CDR1 SGHVS and CDR2 FQNEAQ. CDR3: CASSPTGEISYEQYF. In DNA form, the CDR3 reads TGTGCCAGCAGTCCGACAGGGGAGATCTCCTACGAGCAGTACTTC.

This clonotype was found a few times. The V and J genes are TRBV6-1 and TRBJ2-2; the D is unclear. Germline V gene lookup returns CDR1 MNHNS and CDR2 SASEGT. V dropped 6 bases and J dropped 8 bases, with 19 bases sitting between them. CDR3 length: 15 residues. The CDR3 DNA is TGTGCCAGCAGGCCTAGGGATAGGGCAAGGGGGGAGCTGTTTTTT. Translating gives CASRPRDRARGELFF.

In its sample, this clonotype was seen many times. This chain connects TRBV29-1 to TRBJ2-7; no clear D gene. The CDR3 runs to 13 residues. Germline CDR1 and CDR2: SQVTM and ANQGSEA. Trimming took 4 bases from V and 4 from J, leaving 14 bases between them. CDR3 residues: CSVVPSIGYEQYF. CDR3 bases: TGCAGCGTTGTGCCGAGCATTGGTTACGAGCAGTACTTC.

This clonotype came up many times. The rearrangement uses TRBV7-8 and TRBJ2-5; perhaps TRBD1 as D (5 bases). Germline lookup yields CDR1 SGHVS and CDR2 FQNEAQ. V lost 5 bases and J 6 bases, leaving 7 bases between the germline ends. This CDR3 spans 11 amino acids. The CDR3, as DNA: TGTGCCAGCAGCCCAGGGAAGACCCAGTACTTC. Its translation: CASSPGKTQYF.

The V and J genes are TRBV20-1 and TRBJ2-7; D is uncertain. Per germline, CDR1 DFQATT and CDR2 SNEGSKA (reference sequence). The V gene lost 1 base and the J gene lost 6 bases, with 7 bases spanning the gap. The CDR3 spans 11 residues. This chain's CDR3 is CSARVAAEQYF. Here the CDR3 DNA reads TGCAGTGCTAGAGTTGCGGCCGAGCAGTACTTC.

The V call is TRBV5-1, the J call TRBJ2-7, with 9 bases lining up with TRBD2. CDR3 size: 19 residues. The germline gives CDR1 SGHRS, CDR2 YFSETQ. V shed 3 bases, J shed 5 bases, and the junction held 21 bases outside the gene matches. The CDR3 spells CASSSPGLAGSPSVHEQYF. In DNA form, the CDR3 reads TGCGCCAGCAGCTCTCCGGGACTAGCAGGTAGTCCGAGTGTTCACGAGCAGTACTTC.